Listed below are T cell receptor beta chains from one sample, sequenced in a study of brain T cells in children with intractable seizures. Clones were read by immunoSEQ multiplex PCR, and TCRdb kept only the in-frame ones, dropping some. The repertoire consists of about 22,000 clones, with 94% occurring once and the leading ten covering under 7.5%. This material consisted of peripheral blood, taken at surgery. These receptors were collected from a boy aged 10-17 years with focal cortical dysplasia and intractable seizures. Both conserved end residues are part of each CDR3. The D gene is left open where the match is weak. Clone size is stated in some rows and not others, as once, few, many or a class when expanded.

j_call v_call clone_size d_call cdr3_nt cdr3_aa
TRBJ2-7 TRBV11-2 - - TGTGCCAGCAGCTTCGGTACTTACGAGCAGTACTTC CASSFGTYEQYF
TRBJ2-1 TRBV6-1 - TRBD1 TGTGCCAGCAGTGAAACCACAGGGGGCGCGTACAATGAGCAGTTCTTC CASSETTGGAYNEQFF
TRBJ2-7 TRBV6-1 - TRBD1 TGTGCCAGCAGTGAAGGGACAGGGGGCTCCTACGAGCAGTACTTC CASSEGTGGSYEQYF
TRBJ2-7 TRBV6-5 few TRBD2 TGTGCCAGCAGGGACGGCCGGACTAGCTACTACGAGCAGTACTTC CASRDGRTSYYEQYF
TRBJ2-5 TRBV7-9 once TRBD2 TGTGCCAGCAGCTTAAAGGGAGGGTTACAAGAGACCCAGTACTTC CASSLKGGLQETQYF
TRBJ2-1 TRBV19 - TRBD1 TGTGCCAGTAGTATAGAACCGGGACAGGGAATGGGTGAGCAGTTCTTC CASSIEPGQGMGEQFF
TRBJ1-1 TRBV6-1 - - TGTGCCAGCAGTTTGAGGTCGGTCACTGAAGCTTTCTTT CASSLRSVTEAFF
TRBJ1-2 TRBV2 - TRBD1 TGTGCCAGCATGGGACAGGCCTATGGCTACACCTTC CASMGQAYGYTF
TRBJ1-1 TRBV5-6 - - TGTGCCAGCAGCTTCGGCAATCAAAACACTGAAGCTTTCTTT CASSFGNQNTEAFF
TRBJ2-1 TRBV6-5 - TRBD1 TGTGCCAGCAGCTTAACAGGGGACAATGAGCAGTTCTTC CASSLTGDNEQFF
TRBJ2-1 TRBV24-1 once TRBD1 TGTGCCACCAGTGGGGACAGGGTGTCCAATGAGCAGTTCTTC CATSGDRVSNEQFF
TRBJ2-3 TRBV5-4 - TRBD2 TGTGCCAGCAGCTTGGAGCCGGGACTAGCGGGAGGGCCAGATACGCAGTATTTT CASSLEPGLAGGPDTQYF
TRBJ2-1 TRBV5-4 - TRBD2 TGTGCCAGCAGCTGGACTAGCGGGAGTTCCTACAATGAGCAGTTCTTC CASSWTSGSSYNEQFF
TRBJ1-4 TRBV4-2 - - TGTGCCAGCAGCCAAGATCGTGAAAAACTGTTTTTT CASSQDREKLFF
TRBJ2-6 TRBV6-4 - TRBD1 TGTGCCAGCAGTGAAACGACAGGGGCAGGGGCCAACGTCCTGACTTTC CASSETTGAGANVLTF
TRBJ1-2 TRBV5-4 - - TGTGCCAGCAGCACGCTAGGGAGGTGGGACTACACCTTC CASSTLGRWDYTF
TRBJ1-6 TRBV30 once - TGTGCCTGGAGTTTAATCTCCTATAATTCACCCCTCCACTTT CAWSLISYNSPLHF
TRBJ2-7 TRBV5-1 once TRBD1 TGCGCCAGCAGCCGGACAGGGGATACCTACGAGCAGTACTTC CASSRTGDTYEQYF
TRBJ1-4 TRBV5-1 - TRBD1 TGCGCCAGCAGCTTGGTCTACAGGGGGCGCGTTAATGAAAAACTGTTTTTT CASSLVYRGRVNEKLFF
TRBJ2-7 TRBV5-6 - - TGTGCCAGCAGCACGTATTACAGGGTCCACGAGCAGTACTTC CASSTYYRVHEQYF
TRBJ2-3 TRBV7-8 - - TGTGCCAGCGGCCTGATGGCGGGAACAGATACGCAGTATTTT CASGLMAGTDTQYF
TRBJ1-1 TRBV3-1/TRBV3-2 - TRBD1 TGTGCCAGCAGCCGGGACAGGGGGCCTTCGGCTTTCTTT CASSRDRGPSAFF
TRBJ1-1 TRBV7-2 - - TGTGCCAGCAGCTTTAGGCGGAACACTGAAGCTTTCTTT CASSFRRNTEAFF
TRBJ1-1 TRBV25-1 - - TGTGCCAGCAGTGAGGGACAGAACACTGAAGCTTTCTTT CASSEGQNTEAFF
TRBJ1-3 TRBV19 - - TGTGCCAGTAGTATAGTAAGGGGCTCTGGAAACACCATATATTTT CASSIVRGSGNTIYF
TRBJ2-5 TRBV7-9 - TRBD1 TGTGCCAGCAGTTCAAGACAGGGGCGGGTACGAGAGACCCAGTACTTC CASSSRQGRVRETQYF
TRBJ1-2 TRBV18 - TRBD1 TGTGCCAGCTCACCAGAACAGGGGGCGCGTGGCTACACCTTC CASSPEQGARGYTF
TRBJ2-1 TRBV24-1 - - TGTGCCACCAGTGGGGGGGGCGGGAAGTACAATGAGCAGTTCTTC CATSGGGGKYNEQFF
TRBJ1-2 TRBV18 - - TGTGCCAGCTCACCTTACAGGGATCCTGGCTACACCTTC CASSPYRDPGYTF
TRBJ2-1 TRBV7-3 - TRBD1 TGTGCCAGCAGCTCGGGACAGTACAATGAGCAGTTCTTC CASSSGQYNEQFF
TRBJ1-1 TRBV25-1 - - TGTGCCAGCAGTGAACGGGTGGGCACTGAAGCTTTCTTT CASSERVGTEAFF
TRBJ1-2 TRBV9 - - TGTGCCAGCAGCGTAGTAGCAGGGCTCAATGGGGGTGGCTACACCTTC CASSVVAGLNGGGYTF
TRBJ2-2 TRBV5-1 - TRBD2 TGCGCCAGCAGGAGTCTAGCGGGAGTGGTCACCGGGGAGCTGTTTTTT CASRSLAGVVTGELFF
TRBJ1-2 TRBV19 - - TGTGCCAGTAGCCCGGGGCCCCACTATGGCTACACCTTC CASSPGPHYGYTF
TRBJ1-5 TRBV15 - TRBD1 TGTGCCACCAGCACCTACAGGGGGGCGAGGGCCCAGCATTTT CATSTYRGARAQHF
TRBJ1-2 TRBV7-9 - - TGTGCCAGCAGCCCAGGCGGGTCTAACTATGGCTACACCTTC CASSPGGSNYGYTF
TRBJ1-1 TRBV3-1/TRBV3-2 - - TGTGCCAGCAGCCAGGGTGCTGGGAACACTGAAGCTTTCTTT CASSQGAGNTEAFF
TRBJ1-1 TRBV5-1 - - TGCGCCAGCAGCGATCTGGGGCGAAACACTGAAGCTTTCTTT CASSDLGRNTEAFF
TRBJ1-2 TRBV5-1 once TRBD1 TGCGCCAGCAGCTCGCCATCGGACAGGGGACTGAACTATGGCTACACCTTC CASSSPSDRGLNYGYTF